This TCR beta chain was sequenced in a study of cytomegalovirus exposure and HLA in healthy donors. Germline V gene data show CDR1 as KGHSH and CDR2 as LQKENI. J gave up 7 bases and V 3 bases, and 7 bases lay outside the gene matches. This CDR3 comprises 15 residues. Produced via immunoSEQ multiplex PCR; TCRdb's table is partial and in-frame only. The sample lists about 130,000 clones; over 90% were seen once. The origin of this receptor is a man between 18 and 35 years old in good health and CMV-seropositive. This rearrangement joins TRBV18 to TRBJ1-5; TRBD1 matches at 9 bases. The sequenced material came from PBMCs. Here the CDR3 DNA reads TGTGCCAGCTCACCGGGGACAGGGCAGTGGCAGCCCCAGCATTTT. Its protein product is CASSPGTGQWQPQHF.